A single sample is the source of the 15 T cell receptor beta chains below, sequenced in a study of OX40 agonist ivuxolimab in advanced cancers. Some clones are missing from TCRdb's copy, which holds only in-frame ones; the method was immunoSEQ multiplex PCR. There are roughly 120,000 clones in the sample; approximately 90% occur only once, and around 0.55% lies in the top ten. The sample here was CD4+ or CD8+ T cells sorted from blood, taken in a trial of the OX40 agonist ivuxolimab. The source of these receptors is an adult with an advanced solid tumor such as melanoma, head and neck, liver or kidney cancer.

This clone was seen a handful of times. The chain employs TRBV6-5 and TRBJ2-4, with D uncertain. Germline values: CDR1 MNHEY, CDR2 SVGAGI. The CDR3 runs 13 residues. Trimming left V 0 bases short and J 6 bases short, with 6 bases between. CDR3 nucleotide sequence: TGTGCCAGCAGTTACTCCGACTCAAACATTCAGTACTTC. It specifies CASSYSDSNIQYF.

This clone was recorded only once. The chain uses TRBV2 and TRBJ1-1; 7 bases are a match to TRBD1. Trimming at V came to 8 bases and at J to 0 bases, leaving 6 bases not matched to a gene. The germline V gene has CDR1 SNHLY and CDR2 FYNNEI. The CDR3 has 14 residues. The CDR3 DNA reads as TGTGCCAGCGGAAGACAGGGACTGAACACTGAAGCTTTCTTT. It yields the protein CASGRQGLNTEAFF. Supplemented by reference TRBV2 and TRBJ1-1, the full variable domain reads EPEVTQTPSHQVTQMGQEVILRCVPISNHLYFYWYRQILGQKVEFLVSFYNNEISEKSEIFDDQFSVERPDGSNFTLKIRSTKLEDSAMYFCASGRQGLNTEAFFGQGTRLTVV.

Here the CDR3 reads CASSQQLLAGADTQYF. Written as DNA, the CDR3 is TGCGCCAGCAGCCAACAACTACTAGCGGGGGCAGATACGCAGTATTTT. This chain links TRBV4-3 with TRBJ2-3; 11 bases align to TRBD2. Germline V gene data show CDR1 as LGHNA and CDR2 as YSLEER. CDR3 length: 16 residues. The ends lost 2 bases at V and 4 bases at J; junction bases unmatched: 5.

The chain is built from TRBV7-2 and TRBJ1-2; possible D gene TRBD1, 5 bases. The CDR3 has 17 amino acids. Trimming took off 4 bases at V and 2 bases at J, with 20 bases between the two ends. Germline V gene sequence: CDR1 SGHTA, CDR2 FQGNSA. Here the CDR3 DNA reads TGTGCCAGCAGCTCCCCTTCCGGGTCGGGGCCCAACTATGGCTACACCTTC. It yields the protein CASSSPSGSGPNYGYTF.

CDR3 in DNA: TGTGCCAGCAGCTTCCGGGACAGGGGGCCATACGAGCAGTACTTC. Translated: CASSFRDRGPYEQYF. V is TRBV9 and J is TRBJ2-5, with 12 nucleotides matching TRBD1. The DNA end is more similar to TRBJ2-7, so the J call may be wrong. CDR1 SGDLS and CDR2 YYNGEE come from the germline V gene. The CDR3 totals 15 residues.

This clone was picked up one time. The chain uses TRBV28 and TRBJ2-4; 11 nucleotides line up with TRBD1. The V segment lost 2 bases and the J segment 1 base; nucleotides outside the gene matches: 16. The CDR3 totals 21 residues. Per germline, CDR1 MDHEN and CDR2 SYDVKM. The CDR3 coding sequence is TGTGCCAGCAGTTTAGGATGGGCCGGGACAGGGGGTTTGTCGGCCAAAAACATTCAGTACTTC. It encodes CASSLGWAGTGGLSAKNIQYF. The full variable domain, with the rest looked up from reference TRBV28 and TRBJ2-4, is DVKVTQSSRYLVKRTGEKVFLECVQDMDHENMFWYRQDPGLGLRLIYFSYDVKMKEKGDIPEGYSVSREKKERFSLILESASTNQTSMYLCASSLGWAGTGGLSAKNIQYFGAGTRLSVL.

The chain couples TRBV30 to TRBJ2-1; D unresolved. Germline V lookup: CDR1 GTSNPN, CDR2 SVGIG (reference sequence). The CDR3 has 13 amino acids. V dropped 3 bases and J dropped 0 bases, with 6 bases sitting between them. The CDR3 coding sequence is TGTGCCTGGAGGGGCTTCTCCTACAATGAGCAGTTCTTC. This codes for CAWRGFSYNEQFF.

This clone showed up just once. CDR3: CASSFQQGGVVGEQYF. The DNA for the CDR3 is TGTGCCAGTAGTTTTCAACAGGGGGGGGTTGTCGGCGAGCAGTACTTC. The V call is TRBV19, the J call TRBJ2-7; a weak D match, TRBD1 (8 bases). The CDR3 sequence is 16 residues long. V was pared by 5 bases and J by 6 bases, with 23 bases between. Germline CDR1 reads LNHDA; CDR2 reads SQIVND (reference sequence). Variable domain in full (rest from reference TRBV19 and TRBJ2-7): DGGITQSPKYLFRKEGQNVTLSCEQNLNHDAMYWYRQDPGQGLRLIYYSQIVNDFQKGDIAEGYSVSREKKESFPLTVTSAQKNPTAFYLCASSFQQGGVVGEQYFGPGTRLTVT.

This rearrangement joins TRBV30 to TRBJ1-3; D possibly corresponds to TRBD1 (5 bases). The CDR3 covers 17 residues. V lost 0 bases and J lost 0, with 15 bases in between. The V gene's germline CDR1 is GTSNPN and CDR2 SVGIG (reference sequence). Here the CDR3 reads CAWSVRWWGNSGNTIYF. CDR3 DNA: TGTGCCTGGAGTGTAAGGTGGTGGGGCAACTCTGGAAACACCATATATTTT.

The chain couples TRBV30 to TRBJ2-3; maybe TRBD2 (5 bases). This CDR3 has 11 amino acids. The V gene's germline CDR1 is GTSNPN and CDR2 SVGIG (reference sequence). Between the trimmed V and J ends, which lost 2 bases and 12 bases, there was a span of 12 bases. CDR3: CAWSSLAAQYF. The CDR3 coding sequence is TGTGCCTGGAGTTCCCTAGCCGCCCAGTATTTT.

The rearrangement uses TRBV28 and TRBJ1-6; 8 nucleotides match TRBD1. This CDR3 contains 15 residues. Germline V gives CDR1 MDHEN, CDR2 SYDVKM. The J segment lost 7 bases and the V segment lost 5 bases, leaving 7 bases of the junction unmatched. The CDR3 loop is CASSTPDRENSPLHF. CDR3 DNA sequence: TGTGCCAGCAGTACCCCGGACAGGGAGAATTCACCCCTCCACTTT.

J is TRBJ1-3 and V is TRBV19; D gene uncertain. This CDR3 is built from 11 residues. Per germline, CDR1 LNHDA and CDR2 SQIVND (reference sequence). The V end was cut by 7 bases, the J end by 3 bases, with 4 bases between. The CDR3 is CASMDGNTIYF. The CDR3 DNA is TGTGCCAGTATGGATGGAAACACCATATATTTT.

The CDR3 region has the DNA TGTGCCTGGAAGGATACTAGGTTCGGGCAGTACTTC. Amino acids: CAWKDTRFGQYF. The chain employs TRBV30 and TRBJ2-7; the D gene is possibly TRBD2 (5 bases). This CDR3 has 12 amino acids. Germline CDR1 reads GTSNPN; CDR2 reads SVGIG (reference sequence). Trimming pared 4 bases from V and 9 bases from J, leaving 16 bases between.

This clone was detected only a few times. The chain carries TRBV5-1 and TRBJ1-2; D unclear. CDR3 length: 13 residues. V dropped 4 bases and J dropped 5 bases, with 12 bases sitting between them. CDR1 and CDR2 (germline): SGHRS, YFSETQ. The CDR3 sequence is CASSGVKGYGYTF. In DNA form, the CDR3 reads TGCGCCAGCAGCGGGGTGAAGGGATATGGCTACACCTTC.

The gene calls are TRBV27 and TRBJ2-5, with D tentatively TRBD1 (5 bases). This CDR3 is 16 amino acids long. Germline loops: CDR1 MNHEY, CDR2 SMNVEV (reference sequence). The V gene lost 1 base and the J gene lost 1 base, with 13 bases spanning the gap. The chain's CDR3 is CASSLYRSKFQETQYF. CDR3 coding DNA: TGTGCCAGCAGTTTATACAGGTCGAAATTCCAAGAGACCCAGTACTTC.